This TCR beta chain appears in the sequencing data of a study of blood T cell dynamics during melanoma immunotherapy. Across the whole study: Standard first-line treatment here was pembrolizumab or nivolumab plus ipilimumab in metastatic melanoma.

As regards this clone: Its antigen is not known.

Broader study findings: Clones driving repertoire changes may be melanoma-specific or general immune activation.

Noted time point: week 3, after first cycle of checkpoint inhibitor. No patient had earlier systemic cancer treatment, concurrent immunosuppressants, or another active cancer. CDR1 and CDR2 (germline): SGHTA, FQGNSA. CDR3 length: 15 amino acids. The V and J ends lost 2 bases and 6 bases respectively, with 13 bases between them. A fixed DNA input of 350 ng was used per bulk PBMC sample. The repertoire was sequenced with immunoSEQ multiplex PCR; TCRdb's copy has only in-frame clones and lacks some. The top ten clones hold around a third of a sample with several thousand clones, about 85% of them seen once.

This sample comprised blood, obtained from a patient treated with checkpoint blockade. The rearrangement uses TRBV7-2 and TRBJ2-2; unclear D gene. The origin of this receptor is a human donor with melanoma. Some clones in this sample may be carry-over from other donors' samples. The CDR3 region is CASSLRNRASGELFF. In DNA form, the CDR3 reads TGTGCCAGCAGCTTAAGAAACCGGGCTTCCGGGGAGCTGTTTTTT.